The 27 T cell receptor beta chains reported below all come from one sample, sequenced in a study of T cell responses to AZD1222 COVID-19 vaccine. TCRdb's table, derived via immunoSEQ multiplex PCR, lists solely in-frame clones and lacks some. The sample has about 59,000 clones; approximately 80% are singletons. Sequencing was performed on peripheral blood, taken on day 0 of AZD1222 vaccination. These receptor sequences come from an adult in good health.

Written as DNA, the CDR3 is TGTGCCAGCAGTCTTTTCCCTACCGTGGGTGAAAAACTGTTTTTT. Translating it yields CASSLFPTVGEKLFF. V is TRBV2 and J is TRBJ1-4; D remains ambiguous. Germline CDR1 reads SNHLY; CDR2 reads FYNNEI. Trimming took 5 bases from V and 7 from J, leaving 17 bases between them. The CDR3 contains 15 residues.

V is TRBV5-7 and J is TRBJ2-1; 12 bases line up with TRBD2. TRBV5-7 is sorted into the ORF group, with uncertain function. With V trimmed by 3 bases and J by 7 bases, 5 bases remained unmatched. This CDR3 region has 15 residues. CDR3 residues: CASSSLAGGDNEQFF. Written as DNA, the CDR3 is TGTGCCAGCAGCTCCCTAGCGGGAGGGGATAATGAGCAGTTCTTC.

The J gene is TRBJ1-2, the V gene TRBV20-1; D not resolved. Deletions cut 5 bases from V and 4 bases from J, with 8 bases between. The CDR3 sequence is 11 residues long. The germline V gene has CDR1 DFQATT and CDR2 SNEGSKA (reference sequence). The CDR3 DNA is TGCAGTGCTCGGGTAGTCTATGGCTACACCTTC. Protein: CSARVVYGYTF.

This chain's CDR3 is CASSIRRVETQYF. The CDR3 nucleotides are TGTGCCAGTAGTATACGCAGGGTTGAGACCCAGTACTTC. This sequence joins TRBV19 and TRBJ2-5; D is perhaps TRBD1 (5 bases). Trimming shortened V by 2 bases and J by 5 bases, and 9 bases separated the two germline ends. This CDR3 spans 13 amino acids. Per germline, CDR1 LNHDA and CDR2 SQIVND (reference sequence).

The chain has TRBV5-5 and TRBJ1-2, with D hard to call. This CDR3 region has 14 residues. V dropped 0 bases and J dropped 1 base, with 7 bases sitting between them. CDR1 is SGHKS and CDR2 is YYEKEE in the germline V gene (reference sequence). CDR3 DNA sequence: TGTGCCAGCAGCTTGGAAGGAGTTAACTATGGCTACACCTTC. It specifies CASSLEGVNYGYTF.

The V and J genes are TRBV19 and TRBJ1-4; the D gene is possibly TRBD1 (6 bases). CDR1 and CDR2 from the germline V gene are LNHDA and SQIVND (reference sequence). Trimming pared 7 bases from V and 7 bases from J, leaving 28 bases between. The CDR3 spans 18 residues. DNA of the CDR3: TGTGCCAGTATCTCTAGAAGGCTAGGGGGTAAAGATGGTGAAAAACTGTTTTTT. It specifies CASISRRLGGKDGEKLFF.

The chain employs TRBV2 and TRBJ2-4, with D uncertain. CDR3 length: 13 residues. Per the germline V gene, CDR1 is SNHLY and CDR2 is FYNNEI. Trimming removed 7 bases from V and 0 bases from J, with 7 bases in between. CDR3 sequence: CASTGEAKNIQYF. CDR3 nucleotides: TGTGCCAGCACAGGAGAAGCCAAAAACATTCAGTACTTC.

This rearrangement joins TRBV28 to TRBJ1-2; D gene ambiguous. The germline CDR1 and CDR2 sequences are MDHEN and SYDVKM. V was cut by 2 bases and J by 4 bases, with 5 bases left in between. CDR3 length: 12 residues. The CDR3 DNA is TGTGCCAGCAGTTTAGAATCCTATGGCTACACCTTC. Amino acids: CASSLESYGYTF.

There are many counts of this clone. The rearrangement links TRBV7-9 to TRBJ2-1; 7 nucleotides agree with TRBD1. V shed 7 bases, J shed 4 bases, and the junction held 7 bases outside the gene matches. The CDR3 has 14 residues. Germline CDR1 reads SEHNR; CDR2 reads FQNEAQ (reference sequence). This chain's CDR3 is CASTLTGLYNEQFF. The CDR3 DNA is TGTGCCAGCACCCTGACAGGGCTGTACAATGAGCAGTTCTTC.

The chain combines TRBV28 with TRBJ2-5, with 8 nucleotides matching TRBD1. The length of the CDR3 is 13 residues. Germline loops: CDR1 MDHEN, CDR2 SYDVKM. V was pared by 3 bases and J by 4 bases, with 1 base of the junction left unmatched. For the CDR3, the DNA is TGTGCCAGCAGTTTTCAGGGGGCAGAGACCCAGTACTTC. This sequence encodes CASSFQGAETQYF.

The rearrangement joins TRBV7-9 to TRBJ2-5; weak D call: TRBD2 (6 bases). The CDR3 extends over 14 amino acids. The V end lost 5 bases, the J end lost 4 bases, and 14 bases lay between the germline ends. Looked up from germline, CDR1 is SEHNR and CDR2 is FQNEAQ (reference sequence). The CDR3 spells CASSPGTSGETQYF. In DNA form, the CDR3 reads TGTGCCAGCAGCCCAGGGACTTCTGGAGAGACCCAGTACTTC. Full variable domain (outside the CDR3, taken from reference TRBV7-9 and TRBJ2-5): DTGVSQNPRHKITKRGQNVTFRCDPISEHNRLYWYRQTLGQGPEFLTYFQNEAQLEKSRLLSDRFSAERPKGSFSTLEIQRTEQGDSAMYLCASSPGTSGETQYFGPGTRLLVL.

This chain connects TRBV6-2 or TRBV6-3 to TRBJ1-5; D not certain. This CDR3 is built from 14 residues. CDR1 is MNHEY, CDR2 SVGEGT, per germline. V shed 1 base and J shed 9 bases, with 13 bases lying between them. CDR3 sequence reads: CASSYWRGLRPQHF. The CDR3, as DNA: TGTGCCAGCAGTTACTGGCGGGGTTTACGGCCCCAGCATTTT.

This chain links TRBV4-1 with TRBJ1-2, with unresolved D. The CDR3 totals 14 residues. Trimming removed 2 bases from V and 4 bases from J, with 11 bases in between. The germline V gene has CDR1 MGHRA and CDR2 YSYEKL. The CDR3 DNA sequence: TGCGCCAGCAGCCAAAATGCGGAGGTCTATGGCTACACCTTC. Protein product: CASSQNAEVYGYTF.

The chain links TRBV19 to TRBJ1-5; D remains ambiguous. Trimming cost V 4 bases and J 5 bases, with 21 bases left between them. Germline assignment: CDR1 LNHDA and CDR2 SQIVND (reference sequence). This CDR3 is 17 amino acids long. In DNA form, the CDR3 reads TGTGCCAGTAGTACCCCCCGGCGTATTATCCTGGATCAGCCCCAGCATTTT. Translated: CASSTPRRIILDQPQHF.

As regards this clone: Other DNA sequences in the sample encode the same CDR3. J is TRBJ1-2 and V is TRBV6-5, with 9 bases lining up with TRBD1. This CDR3 is built from 14 residues. V lost 6 bases and J lost 5; bases outside the gene matches: 7. Germline V gives CDR1 MNHEY, CDR2 SVGAGI. CDR3 sequence (DNA): TGTGCCAGCAGCTCCCGACAGGGGGTTTATGGCTACACCTTC. It codes for CASSSRQGVYGYTF.

V and J are TRBV4-1 and TRBJ2-1; D might be TRBD2 (5 bases). V was clipped by 4 bases and J by 9 bases, with 10 bases between them. The germline V gene has CDR1 MGHRA and CDR2 YSYEKL. This CDR3 spans 12 amino acids. The CDR3 loop is CASSLPRGEQFF. The CDR3 nucleotides are TGCGCCAGCAGCCTCCCACGGGGTGAGCAGTTCTTC.

The chain joins TRBV6-6 to TRBJ2-4; D remains unclear. The ends were cut back, 2 bases at V and 0 bases at J, with 8 bases in the middle. This CDR3 is built from 15 residues. Germline loops: CDR1 MNHNY, CDR2 SVGAGI (reference sequence). The CDR3 protein is CASSYDRLAKNIQYF. The CDR3, as DNA: TGTGCCAGCAGTTACGACCGATTAGCCAAAAACATTCAGTACTTC.

This chain links TRBV7-8 with TRBJ2-7; D ambiguous. The CDR3 length is 13 residues. Germline CDR1 reads SGHVS; CDR2 reads FQNEAQ. V shed 3 bases and J shed 3 bases, with 9 bases lying between them. The CDR3 coding sequence is TGTGCCAGCAGCTTCGGGCCGAACTACGAGCAGTACTTC. Translating gives CASSFGPNYEQYF.

This clone was counted only a few times. The V gene is TRBV21-1, the J gene TRBJ1-6; whether TRBD1, the table's D call, matches the DNA was not checked. TRBV21-1 is a recognized pseudogene. The CDR3 is 18 residues long. CDR3 in amino acids: CASSKSQGPYLYNSPLHF. The DNA for the CDR3 is TGTGCCAGCAGCAAGTCCCAGGGTCCCTACCTCTATAATTCACCCCTCCACTTT.

This clone has a single count. The chain recombines TRBV19 with TRBJ1-1; the match to TRBD1 covers 7 bases. CDR1 is LNHDA and CDR2 is SQIVND in the germline V gene (reference sequence). Unmatched junction bases numbered 2, after V lost 6 bases and J lost 1 base. The CDR3 covers 13 residues. The CDR3 region is CASRDRTNTEAFF. In DNA form, the CDR3 reads TGTGCCAGTAGGGACAGGACGAACACTGAAGCTTTCTTT.

The chain joins TRBV5-1 to TRBJ2-7; 7 bases align to TRBD2. The V gene end was trimmed by 0 bases and the J gene end by 1 base; junction bases not matched to a gene: 7. The CDR3 loop spans 16 amino acids. Looked up from germline, CDR1 is SGHRS and CDR2 is YFSETQ. Here the CDR3 DNA reads TGCGCCAGCAGCTTGGATCCGGGGGGAAAATCCTACGAGCAGTACTTC. This sequence encodes CASSLDPGGKSYEQYF.

The V call is TRBV27, the J call TRBJ1-2; 7 bases match TRBD1. The CDR3 extends over 15 amino acids. Trimming removed 5 bases from V and 3 bases from J; junction bases left unmatched: 9. Looked up from germline, CDR1 is MNHEY and CDR2 is SMNVEV (reference sequence). The DNA of the CDR3 is TGTGCCAGCAGTCCCTCGACAGGGATCGACTATGGCTACACCTTC. Its translation is CASSPSTGIDYGYTF.

The rearrangement links TRBV5-5 to TRBJ2-6; D is ambiguous. CDR1 and CDR2 (germline): SGHKS, YYEKEE (reference sequence). The ends were cut back, 4 bases at V and 0 bases at J, with 14 bases in the middle. This CDR3 spans 17 amino acids. In DNA, the CDR3 is TGTGCCAGCAGCACGACGACGGTGGCCTCTGGGGCCAACGTCCTGACTTTC. Its translation is CASSTTTVASGANVLTF.

The rearrangement uses TRBV6-5 and TRBJ2-7, with TRBD1 identical over 10 bases. J was trimmed by 2 bases and V by 8 bases; bases with no gene match: 9. CDR1 and CDR2 from the germline V gene are MNHEY and SVGAGI. The CDR3 is 15 amino acids. CDR3 DNA sequence: TGTGCCAGCTTAGACGGGACAGGGGTAACCTACGAGCAGTACTTC. It encodes CASLDGTGVTYEQYF.

This clone appeared a single time. The chain links TRBV7-2 to TRBJ1-2, with a weak D call TRBD1 (5 bases). Per germline, CDR1 SGHTA and CDR2 FQGNSA. This CDR3 comprises 15 residues. V lost 5 bases and J 4 bases, leaving 17 bases between the germline ends. This CDR3 reads CASSPRAGGTYGYTF. The CDR3 nucleotides are TGTGCCAGCAGCCCACGGGCAGGAGGGACCTATGGCTACACCTTC.

The J gene is TRBJ2-3, the V gene TRBV7-9; 8 bases line up with TRBD2. This CDR3 has 14 amino acids. The V segment lost 5 bases and the J segment 6 bases; nucleotides outside the gene matches: 7. Germline assignment: CDR1 SEHNR and CDR2 FQNEAQ (reference sequence). The CDR3 region is CASSPRLATDTQYF. Here the CDR3 DNA reads TGTGCCAGCAGCCCGCGACTAGCGACGGATACGCAGTATTTT.

This rearrangement joins TRBV7-9 to TRBJ2-3; 10 bases fit TRBD2. CDR3 size: 16 residues. Germline values: CDR1 SEHNR, CDR2 FQNEAQ (reference sequence). V was clipped by 1 base and J by 5 bases; unmatched bases: 6. In nucleotides, the CDR3 is TGTGCCAGCAGCTTAGACCTAGCGGGAGCACAAGATACGCAGTATTTT. Translated, it gives CASSLDLAGAQDTQYF.